This T cell receptor beta chain was captured in a study of shared clonotypes between healthy human individuals. Study as a whole: Plates per donor: three CD4 naive, three CD4 memory, two CD8 naive, one CD8 memory.

The CDR3 length is 17 residues. Trimming stripped 6 bases from V and 3 bases from J, with 22 bases between. Germline V lookup: CDR1 KGHSH, CDR2 LQKENI. Findings and limits, study-wide: Generation of non-shared clonotypes was less probable than generation of clonotypes shared by all four donors. Limited genetic and exposure-history diversity came from having few donors.

Details on this clone: Its antigen is not known.

Clones were sequenced by immunoSEQ multiplex PCR, and TCRdb holds only the in-frame ones, with some missing. The table shows fewer than 1.8 million clones, with about 98.5% occurring only once. This chain connects TRBV18 to TRBJ2-3, with D unresolved. The sequenced material came from naive CD4+ T cells sorted from blood. Subset: CD45RA+ positively selected. This receptor was obtained from a man in his thirties or forties in good health. This CDR3 is CASSPKRHGQGTDTQYF. The CDR3 bases are TGTGCCAGCTCCCCGAAACGCCACGGGCAAGGGACAGATACGCAGTATTTT.